This T cell receptor beta chain was observed in a study of shared clonotypes between healthy human individuals. Regarding the study as a whole: The sharing of roughly 5% of naive CD4 clonotypes was seen across several donors. Naive subsets generally exceeded memory subsets in estimated richness.

For this clone: Its target is unknown.

With 3 bases clipped from V and 6 bases from J, the junction kept 10 bases outside the gene matches. Germline-derived CDR1 and CDR2 are MNHEY and SVGAGI. The CDR3 loop spans 15 amino acids. The table came from immunoSEQ multiplex PCR; TCRdb's copy has only in-frame clones and leaves some out. The table includes nearly 750,000 clones, just under 75% detected once. The sample taken for sequencing was memory CD4+ T cells sorted from blood. As to subset: CD45RA-negative fraction. This sequence joins TRBV6-5 and TRBJ2-7; 8 bases align to TRBD1. The TCR originated in a woman aged 25 to 45 in good health. CDR3 nucleotide sequence: TGTGCCAGCAGTTATCTCGGGACAGGTTTTCGCGAGCAGTACTTC. The encoded protein is CASSYLGTGFREQYF.